The 5 T cell receptor beta chains presented below share a single source sample, sequenced in a study of PD-L1 blockade in urothelial cancer. TCRdb's table, derived via immunoSEQ multiplex PCR, lists solely in-frame clones and lacks some. The sample includes 45,000 to 65,000 clones, about 85% of them seen just once. The time point is: pretreatment peripheral blood. This material consisted of PBMCs, taken around atezolizumab (anti-PD-L1) treatment. The receptor source for this set is a man aged 70 or older with urothelial cancer.

The genes are TRBV10-3 and TRBJ1-1; TRBD1 matches 8 bases. The length of the CDR3 is 13 residues. The junction had 4 bases not matched to a gene; V was cut back by 5 bases and J by 5 bases. Germline loops: CDR1 ENHRY, CDR2 SYGVKD. The CDR3 DNA sequence: TGTGCCATCAGTCCGGACAGGGTAACTGAAGCTTTCTTT. Translating gives CAISPDRVTEAFF.

The rearrangement uses TRBV19 and TRBJ1-3; TRBD1 is a possible D gene (5 bases). CDR1 and CDR2 from the germline V gene are LNHDA and SQIVND (reference sequence). The V and J ends lost 4 bases and 7 bases respectively, with 20 bases between them. This CDR3 contains 16 residues. In nucleotides, the CDR3 is TGTGCCAGTAGTAACCCCGGGGGGAATCAGCGGAACACCATATATTTT. This codes for CASSNPGGNQRNTIYF.

The chain employs TRBV7-9 and TRBJ2-5; maybe TRBD2 (6 bases). The length of the CDR3 is 14 residues. Per the germline V gene, CDR1 is SEHNR and CDR2 is FQNEAQ (reference sequence). Between the trimmed V and J ends, which lost 1 base and 4 bases, there was a span of 10 bases. The DNA of the CDR3 is TGTGCCAGCAGCTTAGTGCAGGGAGGAGAGACCCAGTACTTC. Translated: CASSLVQGGETQYF.

This chain joins TRBV25-1 and TRBJ2-7; D call uncertain. Per germline, CDR1 MGHDK and CDR2 SYGVNS. This CDR3 spans 14 amino acids. Trimming removed 6 bases from V and 4 bases from J, with 16 bases in between. This CDR3 reads CASRRSGPGYEQYF. Written as DNA, the CDR3 is TGTGCCAGCAGGCGGTCCGGCCCTGGGTACGAGCAGTACTTC.

The rearrangement links TRBV18 to TRBJ2-7; 11 bases match TRBD2. The ends lost 2 bases at V and 0 bases at J; junction bases unmatched: 9. Looked up from germline, CDR1 is KGHSH and CDR2 is LQKENI. The length of the CDR3 is 18 residues. DNA for the CDR3: TGTGCCAGCTCACCATCCGGGACTAGCGGCCCGAGCTCCTACGAGCAGTACTTC. This encodes CASSPSGTSGPSSYEQYF.